This record covers a single T cell receptor beta chain. Its antigen is as yet unknown. This entry belongs to a study of T cells in Graves' hyperthyroidism and ophthalmopathy. As for the study in general: Blood from the periphery was taken at initial diagnosis, before any treatment.

V was cut by 0 bases and J by 2 bases, with 6 bases left in between. The CDR3 loop spans 14 amino acids. Germline loops: CDR1 SGDLS, CDR2 YYNGEE. Study-level results: A 13 V-J model separated ophthalmopathy from stable hyperthyroidism.

Template material for amplifying TCR beta CDR3 regions consisted of RNA transcripts. Using the HTBI primer set, a first-round RT-PCR was run on the TCR CDR3. TCRdb processed the multiplex PCR reads anew with MiXCR; each CDR3 protein has one entry. Among a few hundred thousand distinct CDR3 sequences listed, approximately 15% were seen once. Patients with uncontrolled infections, other autoimmune diseases, pregnancy or lactation were excluded. Diagnosis rested on symptoms, serum thyroxine and TRAb, thyroid ultrasound, and orbital computed tomography. This TCR came from a woman in her 30s with Graves' hyperthyroidism. This chain links TRBV9 with TRBJ2-1; no reliable D call. Source material: blood. The CDR3: CASSVGITYNEQFF. The CDR3, as DNA: TGTGCCAGCAGCGTAGGGATCACCTACAATGAGCAGTTCTTC.